A single T cell receptor beta chain is shown here with its context. It has no known antigen specificity. The read gets to within 3 residues of the CDR3 end, and the germline J gene fills in the rest. CVID was diagnosed by standard criteria: serum IgG, IgA and/or IgM reduced below normal range, plus specific antibody deficiency. There were around 45 subjects in the CVID group (roughly 30 male and about 15 female), ranging in age from roughly 8 to 64 years, with a mean age of 40. Predominantly Caucasian heritage was noted among both the CVID patients and the healthy controls. Replacement immunoglobulin therapy had been administered to all CVID subjects for at least one year at the time of study participation. When blood was collected, none of the CVID subjects were ill or on immunomodulatory or immunosuppressive medication. Heparinized peripheral whole blood samples of roughly 5 to 8 ml were obtained from each donor. TCRbeta CDR3 repertoires were sequenced from genomic DNA of adults with common variable immune deficiency (CVID) and healthy adult controls. To isolate peripheral blood mononuclear cells, diluted blood was subjected to density centrifugation over Hypaque 1077 or Ficoll-Paque. Genomic DNA was obtained from unsorted mononuclear cells through either Qiagen column purification or a centrifugation-based method.

This record comes from a study of T cell clonality in common variable immunodeficiency (dated by TCRdb to between 2014 and 2017). For sequencing, equivalent amounts of genomic DNA were input from CVID and control samples. For every sample, a 60 bp segment covering the rearranged TCRbeta CDR3 region was amplified and then sequenced. The immunoSEQ assay, a bias-corrected multiplex PCR combined with high-throughput sequencing, was used for TCRbeta amplification. Concerning the study's data processing: Every unique nucleotide sequence was considered a clone and was annotated with V, D and J genes, copy number and frequency. Sequences were labeled productive if in frame, and non-productive if out of frame or containing stop codons. As previously described, clonality was computed from Shannon's entropy. Mean CDR3 Kyte-Doolittle hydropathy was derived from the predicted amino acid sequences of productive clones. Using the R hclust function, scaled V gene usage was clustered hierarchically with Manhattan distance and complete linkage. Sharing of clones by CDR3 amino acid sequence was evaluated by resampling 12 repertoires per group over 100 rounds. The repertoires were searched for 55 to 75 published EBV-specific and roughly 240 published CMV-specific TCRbeta sequences. Two CVID samples yielding fewer than 10,000 sequences were excluded from analysis, leaving approximately 40 CVID repertoires. In its TCRdb copy, this immuneACCESS table keeps in-frame sequences only and misses some clones. Where compared with another copy, unresolved V genes explain less than half of these, and the others have no known cause. V and J calls plus clone size are reproduced from that table; the DNA served to infer D and trimming. This sample is represented by about 20,000 clones, with no singletons among them. The ten largest clonotypes hold roughly 2.7% of the sample.

The investigation overall reported the following: It was noted by the authors that sequencing of the repertoires of T cell subpopulations would be needed to clarify the cause of the increased clonality in CVID. Correlations of repertoire features with clinical complications were constrained by heterogeneity among patients within the CVID cohort. CVID subjects shared fewer TCRbeta clones with each other than healthy controls did (p < 0.0001). Although equal DNA input was used, an average of about 75,000 unique sequences per sample was obtained for controls, compared with some 34,000 for CVID samples. TCRbeta clonality was higher in CVID subjects than in healthy controls (t-test p = 0.018), and the increase was most characteristic of about a third of subjects. Fewer deletions and N-nucleotide insertions were reportedly observed in CVID TCRbeta sequences, and highly modified clones with 13 or more V deletions were reportedly absent from CVID TCRbeta sequences.

The junction shows trimming of 3 bases on V and 5 bases on J, and the gene matches do not reach 5 bases of it. CDR1 and CDR2 (LNHDA, SQIVND) derive from the germline V gene (reference sequence). From its cysteine to its phenylalanine, the CDR3 spans 14 amino acids. Part of the CDR3 DNA is given, 33 bases translated from base 1. The sequence was collected from a human donor with common variable immunodeficiency. The rearrangement combines TRBV19 with TRBJ1-2; TRBD1 lines up with 8 middle nucleotides. The sequenced material came from peripheral blood mononuclear cells. Partial CDR3 DNA: TGTGCCAGTAGTATCGTGGGACAGGCTTATGGC. Its translation is CASSIVGQAYG. The CDR3 as a whole reads CASSIVGQAYGYTF. With the portions outside the CDR3 filled from the reference TRBV19 and TRBJ1-2 genes, the complete variable region becomes DGGITQSPKYLFRKEGQNVTLSCEQNLNHDAMYWYRQDPGQGLRLIYYSQIVNDFQKGDIAEGYSVSREKKESFPLTVTSAQKNPTAFYLCASSIVGQAYGYTFGSGTRLTVV.